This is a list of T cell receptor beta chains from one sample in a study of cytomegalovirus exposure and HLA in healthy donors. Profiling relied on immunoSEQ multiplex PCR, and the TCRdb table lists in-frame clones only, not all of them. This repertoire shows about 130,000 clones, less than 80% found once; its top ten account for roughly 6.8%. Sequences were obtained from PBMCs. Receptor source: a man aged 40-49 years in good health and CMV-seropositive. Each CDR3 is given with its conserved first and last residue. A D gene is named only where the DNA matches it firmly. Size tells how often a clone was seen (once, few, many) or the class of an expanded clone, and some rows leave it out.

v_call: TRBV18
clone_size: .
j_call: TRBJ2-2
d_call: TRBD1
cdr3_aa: CASSLTGVNTGELFF
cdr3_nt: TGTGCCAGCTCACTTACAGGGGTGAACACCGGGGAGCTGTTTTTT

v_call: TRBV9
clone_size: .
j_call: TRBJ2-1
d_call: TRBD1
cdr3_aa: CASSKGQGPHEQFF
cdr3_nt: TGTGCCAGCAGCAAGGGACAGGGTCCCCATGAGCAGTTCTTC

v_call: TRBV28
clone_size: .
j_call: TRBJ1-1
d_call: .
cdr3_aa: CASSTAGTQDYTEAFF
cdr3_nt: TGTGCCAGCAGTACGGCCGGGACACAAGATTACACTGAAGCTTTCTTT

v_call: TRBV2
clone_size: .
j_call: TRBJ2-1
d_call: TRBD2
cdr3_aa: CAVPNRAGGTYNEQFF
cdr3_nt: TGTGCCGTACCAAACCGAGCGGGAGGTACCTACAATGAGCAGTTCTTC

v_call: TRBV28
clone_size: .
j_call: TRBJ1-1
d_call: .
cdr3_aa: CASRQQGVPTEAFF
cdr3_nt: TGTGCCAGCAGGCAACAGGGAGTGCCCACTGAAGCTTTCTTT

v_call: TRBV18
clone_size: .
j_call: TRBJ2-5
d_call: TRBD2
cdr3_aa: CASSPGLAGVGETQYF
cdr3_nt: TGTGCCAGCTCACCGGGACTAGCGGGAGTCGGAGAGACCCAGTACTTC

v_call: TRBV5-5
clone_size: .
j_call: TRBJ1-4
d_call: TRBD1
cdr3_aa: CASDKTGANEKLFF
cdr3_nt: TGTGCCAGCGATAAGACAGGGGCTAATGAAAAACTGTTTTTT

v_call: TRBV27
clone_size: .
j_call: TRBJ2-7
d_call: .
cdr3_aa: CASSLIIGASLEEQYF
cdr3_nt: TGTGCCAGCAGTTTAATAATCGGAGCTAGCCTCGAGGAGCAGTACTTC

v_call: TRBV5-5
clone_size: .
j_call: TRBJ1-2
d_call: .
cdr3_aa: CASSDGVYGYTF
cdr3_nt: TGTGCCAGCAGTGACGGGGTCTATGGCTACACCTTC

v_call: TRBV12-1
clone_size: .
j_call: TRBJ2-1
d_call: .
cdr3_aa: CASPTLADGRSEQFF
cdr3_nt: TGTGCCAGCCCCACCTTAGCGGATGGACGTAGTGAGCAGTTCTTC

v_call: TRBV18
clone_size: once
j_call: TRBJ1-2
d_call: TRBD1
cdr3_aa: CASSLQDRGLYGYTF
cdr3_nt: TGTGCCAGCTCACTCCAGGACAGGGGGCTTTATGGCTACACCTTC

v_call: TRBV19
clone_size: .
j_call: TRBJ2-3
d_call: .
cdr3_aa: CASSIFSYTFTDTQYF
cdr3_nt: TGTGCCAGTAGTATTTTTTCTTATACATTCACAGATACGCAGTATTTT

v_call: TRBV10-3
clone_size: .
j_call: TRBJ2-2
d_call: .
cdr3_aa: CAISEDREAGELFF
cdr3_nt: TGTGCCATCAGTGAGGACAGGGAGGCCGGGGAGCTGTTTTTT

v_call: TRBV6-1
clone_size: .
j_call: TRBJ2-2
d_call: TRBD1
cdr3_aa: CASKGGTGEAGELFF
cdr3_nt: TGTGCCAGTAAAGGCGGGACAGGGGAAGCCGGGGAGCTGTTTTTT

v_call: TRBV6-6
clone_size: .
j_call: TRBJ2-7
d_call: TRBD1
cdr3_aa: CASSQTRQGANEQYF
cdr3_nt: TGTGCCAGCAGCCAAACCCGACAGGGGGCGAATGAGCAGTACTTC

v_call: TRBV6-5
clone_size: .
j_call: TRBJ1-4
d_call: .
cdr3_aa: CASSYSVARGNEKLFF
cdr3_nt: TGTGCCAGCAGTTACTCGGTAGCTAGGGGGAATGAAAAACTGTTTTTT

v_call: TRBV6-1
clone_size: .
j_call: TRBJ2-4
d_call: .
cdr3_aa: CAISESSTSVGNIQYF
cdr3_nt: TGTGCCATCAGTGAGTCTTCGACTTCGGTCGGAAACATTCAGTACTTC

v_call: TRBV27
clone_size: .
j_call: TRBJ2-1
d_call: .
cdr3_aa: CASSLVGREVGNEQFF
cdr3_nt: TGTGCCAGCAGTTTGGTGGGGCGGGAAGTTGGCAATGAGCAGTTCTTC

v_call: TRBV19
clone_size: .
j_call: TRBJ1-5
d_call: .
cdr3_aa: CASGDGGGRGNQPQHF
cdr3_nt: TGTGCCAGTGGGGACGGAGGGGGGAGGGGCAATCAGCCCCAGCATTTT

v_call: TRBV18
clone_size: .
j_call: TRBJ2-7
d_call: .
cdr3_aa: CASSPPEGGSYEQYF
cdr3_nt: TGTGCCAGCTCACCACCAGAGGGTGGCTCCTACGAGCAGTACTTC

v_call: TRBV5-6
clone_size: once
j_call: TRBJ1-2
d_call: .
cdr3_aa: CASSLGGDDYGYTF
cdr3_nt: TGTGCCAGCAGCTTGGGGGGCGACGACTATGGCTACACCTTC

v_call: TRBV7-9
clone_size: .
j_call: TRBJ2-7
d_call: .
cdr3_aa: CASSLAYSEQYF
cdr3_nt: TGTGCCAGCAGCTTAGCGTATAGCGAGCAGTACTTC

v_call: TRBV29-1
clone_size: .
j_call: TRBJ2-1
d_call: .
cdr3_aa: CSVEDGRGYQYNEQFF
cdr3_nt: TGCAGCGTTGAAGATGGGCGGGGCTACCAATACAATGAGCAGTTCTTC

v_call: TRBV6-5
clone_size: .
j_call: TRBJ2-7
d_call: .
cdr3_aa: CASSYATAYEQYF
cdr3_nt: TGTGCCAGCAGTTACGCGACAGCCTACGAGCAGTACTTC

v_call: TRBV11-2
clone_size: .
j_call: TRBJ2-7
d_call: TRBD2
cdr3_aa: CASSTTGGRSSWEQYF
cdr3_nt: TGTGCCAGCAGCACTACGGGCGGGAGAAGTTCATGGGAGCAGTACTTC

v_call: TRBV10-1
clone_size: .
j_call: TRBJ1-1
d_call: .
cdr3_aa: CASSVGGTNTEAFF
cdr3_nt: TGCGCCAGCAGTGTAGGAGGAACGAACACTGAAGCTTTCTTT

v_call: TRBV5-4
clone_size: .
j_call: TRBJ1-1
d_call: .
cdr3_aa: CASSIELTGNTEAFF
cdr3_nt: TGTGCCAGCAGCATAGAACTGACAGGGAACACTGAAGCTTTCTTT

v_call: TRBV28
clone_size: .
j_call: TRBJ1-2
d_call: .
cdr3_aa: CASSLQDSRGYTF
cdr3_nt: TGTGCCAGCAGTTTACAAGACAGTCGGGGCTACACCTTC

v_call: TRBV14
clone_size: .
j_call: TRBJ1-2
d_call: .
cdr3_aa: CASSQYGTTNYGYTF
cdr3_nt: TGTGCCAGCAGCCAGTATGGGACAACTAACTATGGCTACACCTTC

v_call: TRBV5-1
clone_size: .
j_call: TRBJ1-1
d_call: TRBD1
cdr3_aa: CASSGRTGDTEAFF
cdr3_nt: TGCGCCAGCAGCGGCCGGACAGGGGACACTGAAGCTTTCTTT

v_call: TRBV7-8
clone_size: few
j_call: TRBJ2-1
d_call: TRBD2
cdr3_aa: CASSASGISGNEQFF
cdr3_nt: TGTGCCAGCAGCGCCAGCGGGATCTCGGGCAATGAGCAGTTCTTC

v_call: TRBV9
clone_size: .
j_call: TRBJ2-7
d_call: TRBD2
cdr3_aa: CASSERGLAADEQYF
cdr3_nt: TGTGCCAGCAGCGAGAGGGGTCTAGCGGCCGACGAGCAGTACTTC

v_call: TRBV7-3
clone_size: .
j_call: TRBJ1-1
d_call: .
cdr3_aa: CASSLLADLNTEAFF
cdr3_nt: TGTGCCAGCAGCTTACTAGCAGATTTGAACACTGAAGCTTTCTTT

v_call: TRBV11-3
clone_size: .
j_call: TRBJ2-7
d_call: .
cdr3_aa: CASSPIGRRLCRSSYEQYF
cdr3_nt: TGTGCCAGCAGCCCCATTGGCCGGCGACTGTGCCGAAGCTCCTACGAGCAGTACTTC

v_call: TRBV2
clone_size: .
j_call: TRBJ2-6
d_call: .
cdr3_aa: CASHKGVLGANVLTF
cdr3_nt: TGTGCCAGCCATAAGGGGGTCTTAGGGGCCAACGTCCTGACTTTC

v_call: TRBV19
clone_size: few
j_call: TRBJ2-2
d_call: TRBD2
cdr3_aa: CASSIGASGRIFTGELFF
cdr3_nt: TGTGCCAGTAGTATAGGGGCTAGCGGGAGAATATTCACCGGGGAGCTGTTTTTT

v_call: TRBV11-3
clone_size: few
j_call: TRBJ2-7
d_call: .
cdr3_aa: CASSLEASARPYEQYF
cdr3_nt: TGTGCCAGCAGCTTGGAAGCTAGCGCCAGACCCTACGAGCAGTACTTC

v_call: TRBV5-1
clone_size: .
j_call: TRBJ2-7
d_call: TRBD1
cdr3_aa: CASSSGTATYEQYF
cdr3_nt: TGCGCCAGCAGCTCGGGGACAGCCACCTACGAGCAGTACTTC

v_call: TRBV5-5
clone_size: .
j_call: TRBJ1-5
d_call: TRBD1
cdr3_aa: CASTYSGTGNQPQHF
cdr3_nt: TGTGCCAGCACCTACTCCGGGACAGGAAATCAGCCCCAGCATTTT

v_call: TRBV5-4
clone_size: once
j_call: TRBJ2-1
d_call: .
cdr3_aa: CASSLGTPKREQFF
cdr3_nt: TGTGCCAGCAGCTTGGGGACTCCCAAGAGGGAGCAGTTCTTC

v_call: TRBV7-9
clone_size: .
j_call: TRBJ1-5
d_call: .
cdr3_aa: CSSSPIAGIPNQPQHF
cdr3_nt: TGTTCCAGCAGCCCCATCGCAGGGATACCGAATCAGCCCCAGCATTTT

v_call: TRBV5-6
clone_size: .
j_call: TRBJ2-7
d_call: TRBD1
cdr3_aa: CASSSGTARFDEQYF
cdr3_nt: TGTGCCAGCAGCTCCGGGACAGCGAGATTTGACGAGCAGTACTTC

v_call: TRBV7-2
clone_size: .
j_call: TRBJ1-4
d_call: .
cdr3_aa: CASSLARGSEKLFF
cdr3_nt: TGTGCCAGCAGCTTAGCCAGGGGAAGTGAAAAACTGTTTTTT

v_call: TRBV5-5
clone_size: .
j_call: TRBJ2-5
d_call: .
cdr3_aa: CASSQDRETQYF
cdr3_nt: TGTGCCAGCAGCCAGGATCGGGAGACCCAGTACTTC

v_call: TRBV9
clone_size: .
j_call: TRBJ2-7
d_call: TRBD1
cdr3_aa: CASSVGDRGHEQYF
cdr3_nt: TGTGCCAGCAGCGTGGGGGACAGGGGCCACGAGCAGTACTTC

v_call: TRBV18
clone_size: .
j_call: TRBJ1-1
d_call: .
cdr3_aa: CASSADRLNTEAFF
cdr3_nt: TGTGCCAGCTCAGCCGACAGACTGAACACTGAAGCTTTCTTT

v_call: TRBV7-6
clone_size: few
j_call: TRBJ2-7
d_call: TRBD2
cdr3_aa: CASSLGGRAYEQYF
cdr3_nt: TGTGCCAGCAGCTTAGGGGGGAGGGCCTACGAGCAGTACTTC